The sequence of this TCR beta chain was determined in a study of identical twins. The CDR3 spans 15 residues. Per the germline V gene, CDR1 is SGHDT and CDR2 is YYEEEE. V lost 4 bases, J lost 2 bases, and 13 bases lay in between. TCRdb itself ran the 5' RACE reads through MiXCR, one entry per CDR3 protein. The sample lists approximately 550,000 distinct CDR3 sequences, approximately 20% occurring once. Everyone who donated was a healthy Caucasian. The data were also submitted as part of a second study, on yellow fever vaccine responses in identical twins. This second study notes: The authors reported partly convergent, partly personalized vaccine responses in identical twins.

The source of this sequence is a woman between 18 and 29 years old in good health. Sequencing was performed on CD4+ T cells sorted from blood. The chain recombines TRBV5-6 with TRBJ1-5, with a possible D match to TRBD1 (5 bases). CDR3 in amino acids: CASSTGGGGNQPQHF. CDR3 coding DNA: TGTGCCAGCAGCACGGGCGGGGGAGGCAATCAGCCCCAGCATTTT.